This is a list of T cell receptor beta chains from one sample in a study of CD8 T cells in Susac syndrome. TCRdb analysed the immunoSEQ multiplex PCR reads with MiXCR anew, one entry per CDR3 protein. The repertoire holds under 200,000 distinct CDR3 sequences, around nine tenths seen once, with approximately 0.09% in the top ten. Sequencing was done on a sample of CD4+ T cells from PBMCs. The origin of the receptors is a human donor with Susac syndrome. Each CDR3 is given with its conserved first and last residue. The D gene is left open where the match is weak. Clone size is shown for a subset of rows, as once, few, many or a class of expanded clone.

v_call: TRBV29-1
clone_size: .
d_call: TRBD1
j_call: TRBJ1-2
cdr3_aa: CSVGRTGDRGYTF
cdr3_nt: TGCAGCGTTGGGAGGACAGGGGATCGCGGCTACACCTTC

v_call: TRBV20-1
clone_size: few
d_call: TRBD1
j_call: TRBJ2-7
cdr3_aa: CSADAGTGSYEQYF
cdr3_nt: TGCAGTGCTGACGCCGGGACAGGGTCCTACGAGCAGTACTTC

v_call: TRBV20-1
clone_size: .
d_call: TRBD2
j_call: TRBJ2-5
cdr3_aa: CSARGLAGGVQETQYF
cdr3_nt: TGCAGTGCTAGAGGACTAGCGGGGGGAGTACAAGAGACCCAGTACTTC

v_call: TRBV2
clone_size: .
d_call: TRBD1
j_call: TRBJ2-5
cdr3_aa: CASRDRILRRQETQYF
cdr3_nt: TGTGCCAGCAGGGACAGGATTTTAAGACGCCAAGAGACCCAGTACTTC

v_call: TRBV18
clone_size: .
d_call: .
j_call: TRBJ2-7
cdr3_aa: CASSPGTAGEQYF
cdr3_nt: TGTGCCAGCTCACCAGGGACTGCGGGAGAGCAGTACTTC

v_call: TRBV30
clone_size: .
d_call: TRBD1
j_call: TRBJ1-4
cdr3_aa: CAWEQGAGEKLFF
cdr3_nt: TGTGCCTGGGAACAGGGGGCGGGGGAAAAACTGTTTTTT

v_call: TRBV11-2
clone_size: .
d_call: .
j_call: TRBJ2-3
cdr3_aa: CASSLGVETWRGPSTDTQYF
cdr3_nt: TGTGCCAGCAGCTTAGGGGTGGAAACATGGCGGGGTCCTAGCACAGATACGCAGTATTTT

v_call: TRBV12-3/TRBV12-4
clone_size: .
d_call: TRBD1
j_call: TRBJ1-2
cdr3_aa: CASTWTGDFYGYTF
cdr3_nt: TGTGCCAGCACCTGGACAGGGGATTTCTATGGCTACACCTTC

v_call: TRBV28
clone_size: .
d_call: .
j_call: TRBJ2-4
cdr3_aa: CASSSQGLVKNIQYF
cdr3_nt: TGTGCCAGCAGTTCGCAGGGACTTGTCAAAAACATTCAGTACTTC

v_call: TRBV20-1
clone_size: .
d_call: .
j_call: TRBJ2-7
cdr3_aa: CSASETRPSYEQYF
cdr3_nt: TGCAGTGCTAGCGAGACAAGACCCTCCTACGAGCAGTACTTC

v_call: TRBV29-1
clone_size: .
d_call: .
j_call: TRBJ1-1
cdr3_aa: CSVGRSPNTEAFF
cdr3_nt: TGCAGCGTTGGTCGCAGCCCGAACACTGAAGCTTTCTTT

v_call: TRBV12-3/TRBV12-4
clone_size: .
d_call: .
j_call: TRBJ1-5
cdr3_aa: CASRLSGQPQHF
cdr3_nt: TGTGCCAGCAGGCTTTCAGGTCAGCCCCAGCATTTT

v_call: TRBV28
clone_size: .
d_call: .
j_call: TRBJ1-1
cdr3_aa: CASSFYGQGISNTEAFF
cdr3_nt: TGTGCCAGCAGTTTTTACGGCCAGGGGATCTCGAACACTGAAGCTTTCTTT

v_call: TRBV20-1
clone_size: .
d_call: TRBD1
j_call: TRBJ1-6
cdr3_aa: CSAQGGRSYNSPLHF
cdr3_nt: TGCAGTGCTCAGGGGGGGCGCTCCTATAATTCACCCCTCCACTTT

v_call: TRBV5-1
clone_size: .
d_call: TRBD2
j_call: TRBJ2-1
cdr3_aa: CASGSGRAAYNEQFF
cdr3_nt: TGCGCCAGCGGGAGCGGGAGGGCGGCGTACAATGAGCAGTTCTTC

v_call: TRBV2
clone_size: .
d_call: .
j_call: TRBJ2-3
cdr3_aa: CASMYLIQSDTQYF
cdr3_nt: TGTGCCAGCATGTACCTCATCCAGTCAGATACGCAGTATTTT

v_call: TRBV20-1
clone_size: .
d_call: TRBD2
j_call: TRBJ2-5
cdr3_aa: CSAPGLAEQTQYF
cdr3_nt: TGCAGTGCACCGGGACTAGCAGAACAGACCCAGTACTTC

v_call: TRBV5-1
clone_size: .
d_call: TRBD1
j_call: TRBJ2-5
cdr3_aa: CASSSQGGRETQYF
cdr3_nt: TGCGCCAGCAGCTCACAGGGGGGTCGGGAGACCCAGTACTTC

v_call: TRBV7-9
clone_size: once
d_call: TRBD1
j_call: TRBJ2-3
cdr3_aa: CASSPDRTQYF
cdr3_nt: TGTGCCAGCAGCCCGGACAGGACGCAGTATTTT

v_call: TRBV4-1
clone_size: .
d_call: TRBD1
j_call: TRBJ2-1
cdr3_aa: CASSRKPGTDNEQFF
cdr3_nt: TGCGCCAGCAGCCGAAAACCCGGGACAGACAATGAGCAGTTCTTC

v_call: TRBV7-7
clone_size: .
d_call: .
j_call: TRBJ2-2
cdr3_aa: CASSSNTGELFF
cdr3_nt: TGTGCTAGCAGCTCCAACACCGGGGAGCTGTTTTTT

v_call: TRBV6-6
clone_size: once
d_call: .
j_call: TRBJ1-1
cdr3_aa: CASSYDRGDGGEAFF
cdr3_nt: TGTGCCAGCAGTTATGATAGGGGAGATGGGGGTGAAGCTTTCTTT

v_call: TRBV5-4
clone_size: .
d_call: .
j_call: TRBJ2-7
cdr3_aa: CASSPDLSRHEQYF
cdr3_nt: TGTGCCAGCAGCCCTGACTTGAGTCGGCACGAGCAGTACTTC

v_call: TRBV20-1
clone_size: .
d_call: .
j_call: TRBJ1-2
cdr3_aa: CSASQNRERVYGYTF
cdr3_nt: TGCAGTGCTAGTCAGAACAGGGAGCGTGTCTATGGCTACACCTTC

v_call: TRBV7-9
clone_size: .
d_call: .
j_call: TRBJ1-3
cdr3_aa: CASSFGIGTAGNTIYF
cdr3_nt: TGTGCCAGCAGCTTTGGAATCGGGACGGCTGGAAACACCATATATTTT

v_call: TRBV30
clone_size: .
d_call: .
j_call: TRBJ1-4
cdr3_aa: CAWNKGYNEKLFF
cdr3_nt: TGTGCCTGGAACAAAGGGTACAATGAAAAACTGTTTTTT

v_call: TRBV23-1
clone_size: .
d_call: TRBD1
j_call: TRBJ1-6
cdr3_aa: CASIMRQGNSPLHF
cdr3_nt: TGCGCCAGCATAATGAGACAGGGGAATTCACCCCTCCACTTT

v_call: TRBV6-6
clone_size: .
d_call: TRBD1
j_call: TRBJ1-2
cdr3_aa: CASSLKQGANGYTF
cdr3_nt: TGTGCCAGCAGTCTCAAACAGGGGGCAAATGGCTACACCTTC

v_call: TRBV6-1
clone_size: .
d_call: .
j_call: TRBJ2-2
cdr3_aa: CASRGTGTGELFF
cdr3_nt: TGTGCCAGCAGGGGGACGGGCACCGGGGAGCTGTTTTTT

v_call: TRBV28
clone_size: .
d_call: .
j_call: TRBJ2-3
cdr3_aa: CASSPSTGGTQYF
cdr3_nt: TGTGCCAGCAGTCCCTCGACCGGGGGTACGCAGTATTTT

v_call: TRBV6-1
clone_size: .
d_call: .
j_call: TRBJ2-7
cdr3_aa: CASRQDGLQYF
cdr3_nt: TGTGCCAGCAGGCAGGACGGCCTGCAGTACTTC

v_call: TRBV28
clone_size: .
d_call: .
j_call: TRBJ2-6
cdr3_aa: CASSPNRNSGANVLTF
cdr3_nt: TGTGCCAGCAGTCCCAACAGGAACTCTGGGGCCAACGTCCTGACTTTC

v_call: TRBV10-2
clone_size: .
d_call: .
j_call: TRBJ2-7
cdr3_aa: CASSGPPTYEQYF
cdr3_nt: TGCGCCAGCAGTGGACCTCCTACCTACGAGCAGTACTTC

v_call: TRBV18
clone_size: .
d_call: TRBD1
j_call: TRBJ2-6
cdr3_aa: CASSPLTGGAGANVLTF
cdr3_nt: TGTGCCAGCTCACCTCTTACAGGGGGCGCTGGGGCCAACGTCCTGACTTTC

v_call: TRBV20-1
clone_size: .
d_call: TRBD2
j_call: TRBJ2-7
cdr3_aa: CSASGLAFSSYEQYF
cdr3_nt: TGCAGTGCGTCGGGACTAGCATTTAGCTCCTACGAGCAGTACTTC

v_call: TRBV12-3/TRBV12-4
clone_size: .
d_call: TRBD2
j_call: TRBJ2-5
cdr3_aa: CASSQTSGRHQETQYF
cdr3_nt: TGTGCCAGCAGTCAAACTAGCGGGAGGCACCAAGAGACCCAGTACTTC

v_call: TRBV18
clone_size: .
d_call: .
j_call: TRBJ1-1
cdr3_aa: CASSPTEYPSTEAFF
cdr3_nt: TGTGCCAGCTCACCAACAGAATATCCCAGCACTGAAGCTTTCTTT